This T cell receptor (beta chain) stems from a study of human T cells and chemical hapten exposure. Study-level background: Patches that contained 0.01% DPC were applied to the upper back and read at 6 days. Study-level results: DPC sensitization did not alter TCRs above 1 in 1000 frequency.

Unique molecular identifiers were attached to individual cDNA molecules during library preparation. Each CDR3 protein is one row after TCRdb ran MiXCR on the RACE reads. The sample contains under 75,000 distinct CDR3 sequences, 8.5% to 14% of which appear only once. This clonotype was detected many times. Its antigen is undetermined. CDR1 is MNHEY, CDR2 SVGEGT, per germline. Deletions cut 1 base from V and 2 bases from J, with 6 bases between. The CDR3 consists of 13 residues. Documented time point: patch test 3, about 24 weeks after DPC sensitization. Treatment defined: therapeutic diphenylcyclopropenone sensitization with weekly scalp DPC.

The TCR originated in a woman in her 50s with alopecia areata. Some clones in this sample may be carry-over from other donors' samples. The rearrangement joins TRBV6-2 or TRBV6-3 to TRBJ2-7, with D possibly matching TRBD1 (5 bases). The input for sequencing was whole blood, taken in connection with sensitization to the hapten diphenylcyclopropenone (DPC). The CDR3 nucleotides read TGTGCCAGCAGTTACTTAGGGGCCTACGAGCAGTACTTC. Protein sequence: CASSYLGAYEQYF.